These T cell receptor beta chains were read from a single sample in a study of T cells expressing NK-cell markers. TCRdb re-called the 5' RACE reads; one entry per CDR3 protein, DNA not given. This sample contains around 380,000 distinct CDR3 sequences. Sequencing used blood T cells: a sorted CD56 or NKG2C T cell subset, CD4+ or CD8+ T cells, or bulk PBMC T cells (not recorded which). These receptors were obtained from a woman in her forties or fifties in good health. CDR3s include the opening cysteine and the closing phenylalanine or tryptophan. The order of the fields is CDR3 protein, J gene, V gene.

cdr3_aa: CASSGRTDTQYF
j_call: TRBJ2-3
v_call: TRBV12-3/TRBV12-4

cdr3_aa: CASSAHQGNTGELFF
j_call: TRBJ2-2
v_call: TRBV9

cdr3_aa: CASSSGGRDVYEQYF
j_call: TRBJ2-7
v_call: TRBV7-9

cdr3_aa: CATSEWEVADTQYF
j_call: TRBJ2-3
v_call: TRBV24-1

cdr3_aa: CASSLVPGGSGNTIYF
j_call: TRBJ1-3
v_call: TRBV28

cdr3_aa: CATSKGPGDSNEQFF
j_call: TRBJ2-1
v_call: TRBV15

cdr3_aa: CASSRQAPNEQFF
j_call: TRBJ2-1
v_call: TRBV3-1

cdr3_aa: CATTSSTEYTDTQYF
j_call: TRBJ2-3
v_call: TRBV24-1

cdr3_aa: CASSFSPGLAFWGNYNEQFF
j_call: TRBJ2-1
v_call: TRBV5-6

cdr3_aa: CASSLAQAWGYTF
j_call: TRBJ1-2
v_call: TRBV7-9

cdr3_aa: CASSSTSGIVNEQFF
j_call: TRBJ2-1
v_call: TRBV2

cdr3_aa: CSARPTVAGGYTQYF
j_call: TRBJ2-3
v_call: TRBV20-1

cdr3_aa: CASSLLPGNQPQHF
j_call: TRBJ1-5
v_call: TRBV5-1

cdr3_aa: CSVLESVTEAFF
j_call: TRBJ1-1
v_call: TRBV29-1

cdr3_aa: CSGRMGPYEQYF
j_call: TRBJ2-7
v_call: TRBV29-1

cdr3_aa: CASSLQRDRGSGANVLTF
j_call: TRBJ2-6
v_call: TRBV7-8

cdr3_aa: CASSPTETIQYF
j_call: TRBJ2-4
v_call: TRBV12-3/TRBV12-4

cdr3_aa: CASRDGVRGVNEQFF
j_call: TRBJ2-1
v_call: TRBV5-1

cdr3_aa: CAISDWQNNEQFF
j_call: TRBJ2-1
v_call: TRBV10-3

cdr3_aa: CASRTRTGLSYEQYF
j_call: TRBJ2-7
v_call: TRBV2

cdr3_aa: CASSFEVLDTQYF
j_call: TRBJ2-3
v_call: TRBV14

cdr3_aa: CASSLRTGGRDEQFF
j_call: TRBJ2-1
v_call: TRBV4-1

cdr3_aa: CASSAPGQSYEQYF
j_call: TRBJ2-7
v_call: TRBV12-3/TRBV12-4

cdr3_aa: CASSGRDNEQFF
j_call: TRBJ2-1
v_call: TRBV19

cdr3_aa: CSVEGQNNNYGYTF
j_call: TRBJ1-2
v_call: TRBV29-1

cdr3_aa: CASSERVSGNTIYF
j_call: TRBJ1-3
v_call: TRBV25-1

cdr3_aa: CASSMGLAEWTDTQYF
j_call: TRBJ2-3
v_call: TRBV7-6

cdr3_aa: CATSTDYQETQYF
j_call: TRBJ2-5
v_call: TRBV15

cdr3_aa: CSVPIGGELNTDTQYF
j_call: TRBJ2-3
v_call: TRBV29-1

cdr3_aa: CASSLGTSIEQFF
j_call: TRBJ2-1
v_call: TRBV5-6

cdr3_aa: CASSSRTSGNPNEQFF
j_call: TRBJ2-1
v_call: TRBV7-6

cdr3_aa: CAISERAGFDYGYTF
j_call: TRBJ1-2
v_call: TRBV10-3

cdr3_aa: CASKGSEINIQYF
j_call: TRBJ2-4
v_call: TRBV21-1

cdr3_aa: CASSYSGMGELFF
j_call: TRBJ2-2
v_call: TRBV6-5

cdr3_aa: CSVGASPYTDTQYF
j_call: TRBJ2-3
v_call: TRBV29-1

cdr3_aa: CASSRLTGSVRTGELFF
j_call: TRBJ2-2
v_call: TRBV5-1

cdr3_aa: CASGVATGSYNEQFF
j_call: TRBJ2-1
v_call: TRBV11-3

cdr3_aa: CASSLARPSGSPNNEQFF
j_call: TRBJ2-1
v_call: TRBV4-2

cdr3_aa: CASSSRDGFNQPQHF
j_call: TRBJ1-5
v_call: TRBV4-1

cdr3_aa: CASSPGPMTPVAEAFF
j_call: TRBJ1-1
v_call: TRBV5-5

cdr3_aa: CASSLTGARNEQFF
j_call: TRBJ2-1
v_call: TRBV7-7

cdr3_aa: CASSLDRSNQPQHF
j_call: TRBJ1-5
v_call: TRBV12-3/TRBV12-4

cdr3_aa: CASSVLAWTIYNEQFF
j_call: TRBJ2-1
v_call: TRBV7-8

cdr3_aa: CSARGSPTPEQFF
j_call: TRBJ2-1
v_call: TRBV20-1